This T cell receptor (beta chain) derives from a study of read filtering for tumor transcriptome and immune sequencing. As for the study in general: Patients were some 16 male and roughly 15 female, mean age 65.9 years, range about 45 to 85. Transcriptome libraries were built from DNase-treated RNA. The study's findings and limits: RNA-seq captured clonotypes less deeply and reliably than IR-seq.

From about 400 ng of RNA, a library with molecular barcoded alpha/delta and beta/gamma adaptors was made. TCRdb reprocessed the reads via MiXCR and lists one record per CDR3 protein. The sample lists tens of thousands of distinct CDR3 sequences; about 19% were seen once. This clonotype was found many times. Its antigen remains unknown. The V end lost 6 bases, the J end lost 2 bases, and 23 bases lay between the germline ends. Germline V gene lookup returns CDR1 MDHEN and CDR2 SYDVKM. The CDR3 runs to 18 residues. V gene TRBV28 combines with J gene TRBJ2-1; TRBD1 might be the D (5 bases). The sequence was obtained from a donor at least 40 years old with multiple myeloma. Sequencing input: a population of CD138-negative cells sorted from bone marrow. This CDR3 is CASSINPSRVGTYNEQFF. CDR3 coding DNA: TGTGCCAGCAGCATAAACCCCTCCAGGGTTGGGACCTACAATGAGCAGTTCTTC.